The following is a T cell receptor (beta chain) sequence with its context. The data derive from a study of OX40 agonist ivuxolimab in advanced cancers. The assay was immunoSEQ multiplex PCR, and TCRdb's table has in-frame clones only and misses some. This sample has tens of thousands of clones, with about 89% found just once. The CDR3 has 13 amino acids. Germline CDR1 reads SGHNT; CDR2 reads YENEEA. Trimming shortened V by 6 bases and J by 3 bases, and 9 bases separated the two germline ends. This clonotype originated in an adult with an advanced solid tumor such as melanoma, head and neck, liver or kidney cancer. The chain combines TRBV11-3 with TRBJ1-3; D ambiguous. This specimen consisted of CD4+ or CD8+ T cells sorted from blood, obtained in a trial of the OX40 agonist ivuxolimab. The CDR3 protein is CASSSTSGNTIYF. The CDR3 DNA is TGTGCCAGCAGTTCGACCAGTGGAAACACCATATATTTT.